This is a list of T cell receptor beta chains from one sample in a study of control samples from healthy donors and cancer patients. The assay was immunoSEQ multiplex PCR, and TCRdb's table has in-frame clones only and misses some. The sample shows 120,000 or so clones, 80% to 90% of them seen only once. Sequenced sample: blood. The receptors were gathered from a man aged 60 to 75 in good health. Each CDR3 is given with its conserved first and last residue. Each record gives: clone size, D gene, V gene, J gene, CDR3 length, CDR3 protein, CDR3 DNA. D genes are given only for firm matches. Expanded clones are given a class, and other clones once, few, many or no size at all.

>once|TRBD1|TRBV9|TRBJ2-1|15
CASSVGQGPYNEQFF
TGTGCCAGCAGCGTGGGACAGGGCCCCTACAATGAGCAGTTCTTC
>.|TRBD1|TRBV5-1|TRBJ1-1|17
CASSLTGTAMADTEAFF
TGCGCCAGCAGCTTGACGGGGACAGCCATGGCGGACACTGAAGCTTTCTTT
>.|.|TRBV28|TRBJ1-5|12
CASSSTTRPQHF
TGTGCCAGCAGCTCCACTACCCGGCCCCAGCATTTT
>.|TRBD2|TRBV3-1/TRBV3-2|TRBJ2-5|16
CASSQDLAGGRETQYF
TGTGCCAGCAGCCAAGATTTGGCGGGGGGGCGGGAGACCCAGTACTTC
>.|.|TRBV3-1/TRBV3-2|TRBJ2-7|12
CASGGPFYEQYF
TGTGCCAGTGGGGGGCCCTTCTACGAGCAGTACTTC
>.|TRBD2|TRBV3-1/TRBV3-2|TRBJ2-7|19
CASSQELGLAGGGPYEQYF
TGTGCCAGCAGCCAAGAATTAGGCCTAGCGGGGGGCGGCCCCTACGAGCAGTACTTC
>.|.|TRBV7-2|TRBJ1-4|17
CASSLGGPFATNEKLFF
TGTGCCAGCAGCTTAGGGGGACCCTTCGCAACTAATGAAAAACTGTTTTTT
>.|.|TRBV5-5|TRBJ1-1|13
CASSLDRVTEAFF
TGTGCCAGCAGCTTGGACAGGGTCACTGAAGCTTTCTTT
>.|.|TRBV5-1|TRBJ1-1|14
CASSLEPGDTEAFF
TGCGCCAGCAGCTTGGAACCCGGGGACACTGAAGCTTTCTTT
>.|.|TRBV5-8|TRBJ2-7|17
CASSRPPGTILFYEQYF
TGTGCCAGCAGCCGACCCCCCGGGACAATCCTATTCTACGAGCAGTACTTC
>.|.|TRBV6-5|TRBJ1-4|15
CASSLDGQTNEKLFF
TGTGCCAGCAGTTTGGACGGACAGACTAATGAAAAACTGTTTTTT
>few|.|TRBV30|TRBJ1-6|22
CAWSVRILKAWERGSYNSPLHF
TGTGCCTGGAGTGTACGGATCTTGAAGGCGTGGGAAAGGGGCTCCTATAATTCACCCCTCCACTTT
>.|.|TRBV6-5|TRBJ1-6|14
CASSYAREASPLHF
TGTGCCAGCAGTTACGCCCGGGAAGCTTCACCCCTCCACTTT
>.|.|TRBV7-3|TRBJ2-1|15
CASSAQGGTYNEQFF
TGTGCCAGCAGCGCACAGGGGGGGACCTACAATGAGCAGTTCTTC
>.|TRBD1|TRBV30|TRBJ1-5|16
CAWSRTGGQRTQPQHF
TGTGCCTGGAGTCGTACAGGGGGACAGCGGACTCAGCCCCAGCATTTT
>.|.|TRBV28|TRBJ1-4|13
CASRPTRNEKLFF
TGTGCCAGCAGGCCGACAAGAAATGAAAAACTGTTTTTT
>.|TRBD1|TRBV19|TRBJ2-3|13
CASSWDRVNTQYF
TGTGCCAGTAGTTGGGACAGGGTCAATACGCAGTATTTT
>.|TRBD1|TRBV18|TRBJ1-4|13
CASSGTGNEKLFF
TGTGCCAGCTCAGGGACAGGGAATGAAAAACTGTTTTTT
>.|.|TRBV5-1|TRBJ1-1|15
CASSWSGGGDTEAFF
TGCGCCAGCAGTTGGTCAGGAGGGGGTGACACTGAAGCTTTCTTT
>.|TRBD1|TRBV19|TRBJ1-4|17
CASTPIRAGGRDEKLFF
TGTGCCAGTACCCCCATACGAGCAGGGGGCCGGGACGAAAAACTGTTTTTT
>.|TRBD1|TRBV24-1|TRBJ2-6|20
CATSDTPGGQGGSGANVLTF
TGTGCCACCAGTGATACGCCTGGGGGACAGGGCGGATCTGGGGCCAACGTCCTGACTTTC
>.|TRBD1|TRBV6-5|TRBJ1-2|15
CASSFLGTGGKSYTF
TGTGCCAGCAGTTTCCTCGGGACAGGGGGCAAGAGCTACACCTTC
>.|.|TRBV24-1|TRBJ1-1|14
CATSDGLQARAAFF
TGTGCCACCAGTGATGGTCTGCAAGCCCGAGCGGCTTTCTTT
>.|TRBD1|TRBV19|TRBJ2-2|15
CASTPDRVNTGELFF
TGTGCCAGTACCCCGGACAGGGTGAACACCGGGGAGCTGTTTTTT
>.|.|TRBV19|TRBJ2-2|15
CASSPKGQNTGELFF
TGTGCCAGTAGTCCTAAAGGGCAAAACACCGGGGAGCTGTTTTTT
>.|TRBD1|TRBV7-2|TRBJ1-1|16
CASSPWTGVMNTEAFF
TGTGCCAGCAGCCCCTGGACAGGGGTCATGAACACTGAAGCTTTCTTT
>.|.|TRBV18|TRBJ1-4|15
CASSPIRATNEKLFF
TGTGCCAGCTCACCGATTAGGGCAACTAATGAAAAACTGTTTTTT
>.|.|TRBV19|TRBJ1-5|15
CASSVSGGKNQPQHF
TGTGCCAGTAGTGTGTCTGGGGGGAAAAATCAGCCCCAGCATTTT
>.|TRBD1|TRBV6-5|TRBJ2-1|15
CASSSPGTGLNEQFF
TGTGCCAGCAGTTCCCCCGGGACAGGGCTCAATGAGCAGTTCTTC
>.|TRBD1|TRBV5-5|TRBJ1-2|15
CASSLNPTGFYGYTF
TGTGCCAGCAGCCTAAACCCGACAGGGTTCTATGGCTACACCTTC
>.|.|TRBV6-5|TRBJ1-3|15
CASSYSEFGGNTIYF
TGTGCCAGCAGTTACTCGGAGTTCGGAGGAAACACCATATATTTT
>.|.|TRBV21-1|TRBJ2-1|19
CASSKAGLAGSFHYNEQFF
TGTGCCAGCAGCAAAGCGGGACTAGCGGGGTCCTTTCACTACAATGAGCAGTTCTTC
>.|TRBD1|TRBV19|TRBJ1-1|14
CASIPQGRSTEAFF
TGTGCCAGTATTCCACAGGGGAGGAGCACTGAAGCTTTCTTT
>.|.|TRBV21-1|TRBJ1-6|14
CASSKEGINSPLHF
TGTGCCAGCAGCAAAGAGGGGATCAATTCACCCCTCCACTTT
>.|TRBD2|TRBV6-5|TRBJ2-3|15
CASSSGLAGTDTQYF
TGTGCCAGCAGTTCGGGACTAGCGGGCACAGATACGCAGTATTTT
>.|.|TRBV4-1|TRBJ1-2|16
CASSQDVDLWGYGYTF
TGCGCCAGCAGCCAAGATGTAGACCTATGGGGCTATGGCTACACCTTC
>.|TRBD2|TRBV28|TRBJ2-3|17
CASGNLAGGRVTDTQYF
TGTGCCAGCGGGAATTTAGCGGGGGGGCGAGTCACAGATACGCAGTATTTT